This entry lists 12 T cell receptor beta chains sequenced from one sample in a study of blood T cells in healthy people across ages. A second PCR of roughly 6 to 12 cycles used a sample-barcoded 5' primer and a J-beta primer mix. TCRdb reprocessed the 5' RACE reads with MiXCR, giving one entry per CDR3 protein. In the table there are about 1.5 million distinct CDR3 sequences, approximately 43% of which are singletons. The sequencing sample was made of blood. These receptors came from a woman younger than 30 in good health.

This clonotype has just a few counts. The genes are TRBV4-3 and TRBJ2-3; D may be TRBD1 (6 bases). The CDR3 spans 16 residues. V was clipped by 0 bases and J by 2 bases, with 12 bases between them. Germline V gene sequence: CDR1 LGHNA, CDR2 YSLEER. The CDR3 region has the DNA TGCGCCAGCAGCCAAGATGTGCAGGGGCACACAGATACGCAGTATTTT. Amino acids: CASSQDVQGHTDTQYF.

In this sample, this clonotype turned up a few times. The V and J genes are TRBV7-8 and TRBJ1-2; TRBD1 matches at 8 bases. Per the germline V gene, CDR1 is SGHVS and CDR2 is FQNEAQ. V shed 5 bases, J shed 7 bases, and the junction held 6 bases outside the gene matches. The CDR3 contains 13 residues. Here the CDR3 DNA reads TGTGCCAGCAGCCCCCAGGGGGCGTCTGGCTACACCTTC. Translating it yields CASSPQGASGYTF.

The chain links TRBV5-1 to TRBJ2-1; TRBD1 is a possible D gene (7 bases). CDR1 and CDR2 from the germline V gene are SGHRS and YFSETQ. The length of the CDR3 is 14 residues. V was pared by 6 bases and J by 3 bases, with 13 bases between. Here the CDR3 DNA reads TGCGCCAGCACCTGCCAGGGGGGCTACAATGAGCAGTTCTTC. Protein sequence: CASTCQGGYNEQFF. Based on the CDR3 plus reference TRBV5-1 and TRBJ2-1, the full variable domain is KAGVTQTPRYLIKTRGQQVTLSCSPISGHRSVSWYQQTPGQGLQFLFEYFSETQRNKGNFPGRFSGRQFSNSRSEMNVSTLELGDSALYLCASTCQGGYNEQFFGPGTRLTVL.

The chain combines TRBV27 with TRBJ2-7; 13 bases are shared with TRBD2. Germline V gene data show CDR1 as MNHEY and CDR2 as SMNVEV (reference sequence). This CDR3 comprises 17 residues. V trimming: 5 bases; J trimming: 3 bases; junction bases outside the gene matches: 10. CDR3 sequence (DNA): TGTGCCAGCAGTATACGGACTAGCGGGAGTTTTTTCTACGAGCAGTACTTC. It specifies CASSIRTSGSFFYEQYF.

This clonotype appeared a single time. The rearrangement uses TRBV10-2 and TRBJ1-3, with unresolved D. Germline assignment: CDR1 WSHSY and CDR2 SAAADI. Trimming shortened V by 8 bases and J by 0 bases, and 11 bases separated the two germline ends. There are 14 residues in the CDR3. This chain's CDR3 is CASEDVLSGNTIYF. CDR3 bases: TGCGCCAGCGAGGACGTCCTCTCTGGAAACACCATATATTTT.

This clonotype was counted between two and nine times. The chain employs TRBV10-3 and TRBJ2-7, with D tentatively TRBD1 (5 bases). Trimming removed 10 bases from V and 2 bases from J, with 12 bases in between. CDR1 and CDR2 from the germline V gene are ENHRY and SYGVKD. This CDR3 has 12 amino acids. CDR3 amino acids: CATWTPTYEQYF. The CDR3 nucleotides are TGTGCCACCTGGACACCGACCTACGAGCAGTACTTC.

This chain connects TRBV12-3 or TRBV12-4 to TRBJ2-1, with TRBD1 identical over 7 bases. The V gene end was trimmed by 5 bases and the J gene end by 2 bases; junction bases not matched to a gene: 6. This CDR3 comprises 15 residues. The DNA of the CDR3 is TGTGCCAGCAGTACAGACAGGGAACCCTACAATGAGCAGTTCTTC. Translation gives CASSTDREPYNEQFF.

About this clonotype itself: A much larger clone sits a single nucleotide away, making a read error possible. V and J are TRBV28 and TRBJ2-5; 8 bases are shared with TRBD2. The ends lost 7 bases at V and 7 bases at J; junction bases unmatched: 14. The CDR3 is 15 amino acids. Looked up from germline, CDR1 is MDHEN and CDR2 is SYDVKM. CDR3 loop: CASINFRLGLGTQYF. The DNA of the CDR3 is TGTGCCAGCATCAACTTCCGGCTGGGACTAGGGACCCAGTACTTC.

The CDR3 reads CASSLKSNGWGARNTGELFF. The DNA for the CDR3 is TGCGCCAGCAGCCTTAAGAGCAATGGTTGGGGGGCCCGGAACACCGGGGAGCTGTTTTTT. The V gene is TRBV4-3, the J gene TRBJ2-2, with D perhaps assigned TRBD1 or TRBD2 (6 bases each). Germline CDR1 reads LGHNA; CDR2 reads YSLEER. V gave up 4 bases and J gave up 1 base, with 25 bases separating them. There are 20 residues in the CDR3.

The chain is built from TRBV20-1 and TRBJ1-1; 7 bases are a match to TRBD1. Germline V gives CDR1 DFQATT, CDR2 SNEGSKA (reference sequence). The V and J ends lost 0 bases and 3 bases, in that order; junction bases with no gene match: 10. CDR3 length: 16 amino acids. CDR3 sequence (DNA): TGCAGTGCTAGAGATGTGGGAAGGGGGCGAGACACTGAAGCTTTCTTT. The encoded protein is CSARDVGRGRDTEAFF.

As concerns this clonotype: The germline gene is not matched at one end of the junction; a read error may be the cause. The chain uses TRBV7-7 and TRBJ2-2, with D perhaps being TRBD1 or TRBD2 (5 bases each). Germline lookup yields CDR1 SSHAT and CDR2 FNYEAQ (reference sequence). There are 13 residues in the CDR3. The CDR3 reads CASSRVGTRELFF. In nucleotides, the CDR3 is TGTGCTAGCAGCCGAGTGGGGACCCGGGAGCTGTTTTTT. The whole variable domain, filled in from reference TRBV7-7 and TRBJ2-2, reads GAGVSQSPRYKVTKRGQDVTLRCDPISSHATLYWYQQALGQGPEFLTYFNYEAQPDKSGLPSDRFSAERPEGSISTLTIQRTEQRDSAMYRCASSRVGTRELFFGEGSRLTVL.

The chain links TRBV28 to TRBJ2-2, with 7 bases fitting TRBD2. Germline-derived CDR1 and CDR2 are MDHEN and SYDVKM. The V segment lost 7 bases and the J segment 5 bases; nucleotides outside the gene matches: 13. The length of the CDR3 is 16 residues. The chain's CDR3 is CASTQLGLGRTGELFF. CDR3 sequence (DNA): TGTGCCAGCACTCAACTAGGACTAGGGAGGACCGGGGAGCTGTTTTTT.